The 25 T cell receptor beta chains given below trace back to one sample, sequenced in a study of immune characterization of retroperitoneal liposarcoma. TCRdb used MiXCR to reprocess the PCR reads, holding one entry per CDR3 protein. Of several thousand distinct CDR3 sequences detected, about 26% appear once; the ten largest clones hold around a quarter. The sequenced material came from tumor tissue. All receptors derive from a female donor with retroperitoneal liposarcoma.

This clonotype was observed many times. CDR3 sequence reads: CASRPTGHQPQHF. Written as DNA, the CDR3 is TGTGCCAGCAGACCAACAGGTCATCAGCCCCAGCATTTT. The chain has TRBV6-1 and TRBJ1-5; weak D call: TRBD1 (5 bases). The germline V gene has CDR1 MNHNS and CDR2 SASEGT. The CDR3 is made up of 13 amino acids. Trimming removed 6 bases at V and 5 bases at J, with 11 bases between.

This clonotype was detected a few times. The CDR3 DNA reads as TGTGCCAGCAGTTACGCTCCCCGGGACGGAGCTTTCTTT. Protein: CASSYAPRDGAFF. The chain combines TRBV6-5 with TRBJ1-1; perhaps TRBD1 as D (5 bases). The length of the CDR3 is 13 residues. The germline gives CDR1 MNHEY, CDR2 SVGAGI. The germline V and J ends were trimmed by 2 bases and 10 bases, with 14 bases remaining between them.

The chain is built from TRBV12-3 or TRBV12-4 and TRBJ2-1; D may be TRBD2 (5 bases). V lost 1 base and J 10 bases, leaving 20 bases between the germline ends. There are 16 residues in the CDR3. The CDR3 region is CASSLEWGAGTYEQFF. CDR3 nucleotide sequence: TGTGCCAGCAGTTTAGAGTGGGGAGCAGGAACCTACGAGCAGTTCTTC.

This clonotype came up many times. V usage is TRBV7-8 and J usage is TRBJ1-5, with 7 bases aligning to TRBD1. The CDR3 contains 14 residues. The V gene's germline CDR1 is SGHVS and CDR2 FQNEAQ. The V segment lost 5 bases and the J segment 6 bases; nucleotides outside the gene matches: 7. Here the CDR3 DNA reads TGTGCCAGCAGCCCGACAGGGTTCAGTCAGCCCCAGCATTTT. It codes for CASSPTGFSQPQHF.

By share, this clonotype counts as hyperexpanded. The chain combines TRBV7-3 with TRBJ2-1, with D perhaps matching TRBD2 (6 bases). Germline CDR1 and CDR2: SGHTA and FQGTGA. The CDR3 covers 13 residues. Trimming stripped 5 bases from V and 5 bases from J, with 10 bases between. CDR3 DNA: TGTGCCAGCAGCCGTGGGGGGAACAATGAGCAGTTCTTC. This encodes CASSRGGNNEQFF.

This clonotype has at least ten counts. The chain has TRBV4-1 and TRBJ2-3; 7 bases are shared with TRBD2. Germline loops: CDR1 MGHRA, CDR2 YSYEKL. V trimming: 5 bases; J trimming: 0 bases; junction bases outside the gene matches: 8. The CDR3 covers 16 residues. CDR3 sequence: CASSSSGATSTDTQYF. The CDR3 DNA is TGCGCCAGCAGCAGCAGCGGGGCGACCAGCACAGATACGCAGTATTTT.

This chain joins TRBV11-2 and TRBJ1-1; TRBD1 might be the D (5 bases). Germline CDR1 is SGHAT and CDR2 is FQNNGV. Trimming left V 4 bases short and J 1 base short, with 7 bases between. This CDR3 comprises 13 residues. CDR3 residues: CASSSDRNTEAFF. DNA for the CDR3: TGTGCCAGCAGCTCCGACAGGAACACTGAAGCTTTCTTT. Full variable domain (missing parts from reference TRBV11-2 and TRBJ1-1): EAGVAQSPRYKIIEKRQSVAFWCNPISGHATLYWYQQILGQGPKLLIQFQNNGVVDDSQLPKDRFSAERLKGVDSTLKIQPAKLEDSAVYLCASSSDRNTEAFFGQGTRLTVV.

This CDR3 reads CASSPLLQGDYGYTF. In DNA, the CDR3 is TGTGCCAGCAGCCCCTTACTCCAGGGGGACTATGGCTACACCTTC. V and J are TRBV14 and TRBJ1-2; 7 positions match TRBD1. V was pared by 4 bases and J by 3 bases, with 8 bases of the junction left unmatched. This CDR3 is 15 amino acids long. Germline V CDR1 and CDR2: SGHDN, FVKESK.

The CDR3 DNA reads TGTGCCAGCAGCCCGCCCACGGACTCCCGGGGGCAGTTCTTC. Encoded protein: CASSPPTDSRGQFF. V usage is TRBV7-2 and J usage is TRBJ2-1; D possibly corresponds to TRBD2 (5 bases). Germline V gene sequence: CDR1 SGHTA, CDR2 FQGNSA. Trimming pared 5 bases from V and 12 bases from J, leaving 20 bases between. This CDR3 comprises 14 residues.

The CDR3 bases are TGTGCCACCGGGACCGACAGGCCAGAGCAGTTCTTC. Translation: CATGTDRPEQFF. This chain uses TRBV28 with TRBJ2-1; a weak D match, TRBD1 (6 bases). Germline values: CDR1 MDHEN, CDR2 SYDVKM. The germline V and J ends were trimmed by 10 bases and 10 bases, with 17 bases remaining between them. The CDR3 is 12 amino acids.

Sample share makes this clonotype medium-sized. The chain employs TRBV7-8 and TRBJ2-7, with 7 bases matching TRBD2. V shed 0 bases, J shed 1 base, and the junction held 6 bases outside the gene matches. The CDR3 runs 16 residues. Per germline, CDR1 SGHVS and CDR2 FQNEAQ. CDR3 DNA sequence: TGTGCCAGCAGCTTAGCGGGAGGGCCCGGTTCCTACGAGCAGTACTTC. It yields the protein CASSLAGGPGSYEQYF.

This clonotype was detected once. Without the conserved terminal phenylalanine or tryptophan, this CDR3 likely stems from a read error. It is unclear where the CDR3 begins or ends on the DNA, so no DNA is shown, and the CDR3 is as TCRdb lists it. The chain joins TRBV27 to TRBJ2-3; the D call in the table, TRBD2, was not verified against the DNA. Germline loops: CDR1 MNHEY, CDR2 SMNVEV (reference sequence). The CDR3 spans 13 residues, counting both ends. The CDR3 loop reads CASSSSYEQYFGP.

This clonotype was found a few times. The rearrangement links TRBV7-6 to TRBJ1-5; 10 bases map to TRBD1. The germline gives CDR1 SGHVS, CDR2 FNYEAQ. The V segment lost 5 bases and the J segment 6 bases; nucleotides outside the gene matches: 7. The CDR3 runs to 15 residues. CDR3 sequence (DNA): TGTGCCAGCAGCAAGGACAGGGGGTCGGGTCAGCCCCAGCATTTT. It translates to CASSKDRGSGQPQHF.

This clonotype was observed once. One junction end disagrees with the germline gene, perhaps due to a read error. CDR3 loop: CVSSGRLAGAYEQYF. CDR3 in DNA: TGTGTCAGCAGTGGTCGACTAGCGGGGGCCTACGAGCAGTACTTC. The rearrangement links TRBV6-1 to TRBJ2-3, with TRBD2 identical over 12 bases. The DNA end is a closer match to TRBJ2-7, so the J assignment may be wrong. The germline V gene has CDR1 MNHNS and CDR2 SASEGT. There are 15 residues in the CDR3.

The J gene is TRBJ2-1, the V gene TRBV25-1, with D uncertain. CDR1 is MGHDK, CDR2 SYGVNS, per germline. The CDR3 is 11 residues long. V lost 8 bases to trimming and J lost 8 bases, with 10 bases between them. The CDR3 spells CASAGAHEQFF. The CDR3 DNA follows: TGTGCCAGCGCAGGCGCCCATGAGCAGTTCTTC.

The chain is built from TRBV27 and TRBJ2-5; D is ambiguous. The CDR3 covers 15 residues. V dropped 5 bases and J dropped 5 bases, with 18 bases sitting between them. The V gene's germline CDR1 is MNHEY and CDR2 SMNVEV (reference sequence). Here the CDR3 reads CASSRRAASGETQYF. DNA for the CDR3: TGTGCCAGCAGTCGTCGGGCAGCTTCTGGGGAGACCCAGTACTTC.

By share, this clonotype counts as medium-sized. Just one base apart from a much larger clone, this may be a read error. The chain has TRBV12-3 or TRBV12-4 and TRBJ2-1, with 7 bases matching TRBD2. Judging by the DNA end, TRBJ2-7 fits better; the J call may be wrong. The CDR3 is 16 residues long. This CDR3 is CASSFSGLSGLNEQYF. In DNA form, the CDR3 reads TGTGCCAGCAGTTTTAGCGGACTCTCGGGACTAAATGAGCAGTACTTC.

With regard to this clonotype: In this CDR3 the conserved last residue, phenylalanine or tryptophan, is missing, so a read error is likely. The chain carries TRBV5-1 and TRBJ2-1, with 8 bases identical to TRBD2. CDR1 is SGHRS, CDR2 YFSETQ, per germline. CDR3 length: 18 amino acids. After removal of 4 bases from V and 10 bases from J, the junction contained 22 bases not matched to a gene. The CDR3 region has the DNA TGCGCCAGCAGCCCGTCCTCGGGAGGGGAGGGTTGGTCCTACGAGCAGTTCTTA. Encoded protein: CASSPSSGGEGWSYEQFL.

This clonotype is labeled as medium-sized. The gene calls are TRBV12-5 and TRBJ2-2; D remains ambiguous. Per germline, CDR1 LGHNT and CDR2 FRNRAP. V lost 0 bases, J lost 2 bases, and 4 bases lay in between. The CDR3 has 14 amino acids. The CDR3 sequence is CASGLVLNTGELFF. The CDR3 DNA is TGTGCTAGTGGTTTGGTTCTAAACACCGGGGAGCTGTTTTTT.

This clonotype was counted at least ten times. This may arise from a read error, as a much more abundant clone is one base away. The V call is TRBV5-4, the J call TRBJ2-1; D gene uncertain. The CDR3 loop spans 13 amino acids. Per the germline V gene, CDR1 is SGHNT and CDR2 is YYREEE (reference sequence). Trimming removed 0 bases at V and 13 bases at J, with 14 bases between. CDR3 protein: CASSLAGGETQFF. The CDR3 DNA follows: TGTGCCAGCAGCTTGGCGGGCGGAGAGACCCAGTTCTTC.

This rearrangement joins TRBV7-8 to TRBJ2-1, with 11 bases identical to TRBD2. After removal of 5 bases from V and 10 bases from J, the junction contained 10 bases not matched to a gene. The CDR3 runs to 15 residues. CDR1 and CDR2 (germline): SGHVS, FQNEAQ. CDR3 loop: CASSLTSGSWGEQFF. CDR3 coding DNA: TGTGCCAGCAGCCTCACTAGCGGGAGTTGGGGGGAGCAGTTCTTC. Filled out from reference TRBV7-8 and TRBJ2-1, the complete variable domain reads GAGVSQSPRYKVAKRGQDVALRCDPISGHVSLFWYQQALGQGPEFLTYFQNEAQLDKSGLPSDRFFAERPEGSVSTLKIQRTQQEDSAVYLCASSLTSGSWGEQFFGPGTRLTVL.

This chain uses TRBV6-1 with TRBJ2-1; D gene uncertain. The end of the DNA fits TRBJ2-7 better, so the J call may be wrong. The CDR3 runs 17 residues. Germline loops: CDR1 MNHNS, CDR2 SASEGT. Written as DNA, the CDR3 is TGTGCCAGCAGTGAAAAGTTCCTTATCTTCAGCTCCTACGAGCAGTACTTC. Amino acid sequence: CASSEKFLIFSSYEQYF.

The sample holds one count of this clonotype. V is TRBV6-1 and J is TRBJ2-5; tentatively, D is TRBD2 (6 bases). V lost 5 bases to trimming and J lost 2 bases, with 15 bases between them. From germline, CDR1 is MNHNS and CDR2 SASEGT. This CDR3 spans 15 amino acids. In nucleotides, the CDR3 is TGTGCCAGCAGTCCCGCCGCGGGGACTCAAGAGACCCAGTACTTC. As protein: CASSPAAGTQETQYF.

This clonotype has just a few counts. A junction boundary mismatches the germline segment, possibly from a read error. This chain links TRBV5-5 with TRBJ1-5; the D is unclear. The CDR3 is 13 residues long. The germline V gene has CDR1 SGHKS and CDR2 YYEKEE (reference sequence). CDR3 residues: CASSLGSIQPQHF. CDR3 coding DNA: TGTGCCAGCAGCTTGGGAAGCATTCAGCCCCAGCATTTT. Full variable domain (outside the CDR3, taken from reference TRBV5-5 and TRBJ1-5): DAGVTQSPTHLIKTRGQQVTLRCSPISGHKSVSWYQQVLGQGPQFIFQYYEKEERGRGNFPDRFSARQFPNYSSELNVNALLLGDSALYLCASSLGSIQPQHFGDGTRLSIL.

This clonotype has a count of ten or more. V gene TRBV5-6 combines with J gene TRBJ2-6, with unresolved D. Trimming pared 1 base from V and 2 bases from J, leaving 1 base between. CDR3 size: 13 residues. Germline CDR1 is SGHDT and CDR2 is YYEEEE. CDR3 coding DNA: TGTGCCAGCAGCTTGCCTGGGGCCAACGTCCTGACTTTC. This translates into CASSLPGANVLTF. The full variable domain, completed using reference TRBV5-6 and TRBJ2-6, is DAGVTQSPTHLIKTRGQQVTLRCSPKSGHDTVSWYQQALGQGPQFIFQYYEEEERQRGNFPDRFSGHQFPNYSSELNVNALLLGDSALYLCASSLPGANVLTFGAGSRLTVL.